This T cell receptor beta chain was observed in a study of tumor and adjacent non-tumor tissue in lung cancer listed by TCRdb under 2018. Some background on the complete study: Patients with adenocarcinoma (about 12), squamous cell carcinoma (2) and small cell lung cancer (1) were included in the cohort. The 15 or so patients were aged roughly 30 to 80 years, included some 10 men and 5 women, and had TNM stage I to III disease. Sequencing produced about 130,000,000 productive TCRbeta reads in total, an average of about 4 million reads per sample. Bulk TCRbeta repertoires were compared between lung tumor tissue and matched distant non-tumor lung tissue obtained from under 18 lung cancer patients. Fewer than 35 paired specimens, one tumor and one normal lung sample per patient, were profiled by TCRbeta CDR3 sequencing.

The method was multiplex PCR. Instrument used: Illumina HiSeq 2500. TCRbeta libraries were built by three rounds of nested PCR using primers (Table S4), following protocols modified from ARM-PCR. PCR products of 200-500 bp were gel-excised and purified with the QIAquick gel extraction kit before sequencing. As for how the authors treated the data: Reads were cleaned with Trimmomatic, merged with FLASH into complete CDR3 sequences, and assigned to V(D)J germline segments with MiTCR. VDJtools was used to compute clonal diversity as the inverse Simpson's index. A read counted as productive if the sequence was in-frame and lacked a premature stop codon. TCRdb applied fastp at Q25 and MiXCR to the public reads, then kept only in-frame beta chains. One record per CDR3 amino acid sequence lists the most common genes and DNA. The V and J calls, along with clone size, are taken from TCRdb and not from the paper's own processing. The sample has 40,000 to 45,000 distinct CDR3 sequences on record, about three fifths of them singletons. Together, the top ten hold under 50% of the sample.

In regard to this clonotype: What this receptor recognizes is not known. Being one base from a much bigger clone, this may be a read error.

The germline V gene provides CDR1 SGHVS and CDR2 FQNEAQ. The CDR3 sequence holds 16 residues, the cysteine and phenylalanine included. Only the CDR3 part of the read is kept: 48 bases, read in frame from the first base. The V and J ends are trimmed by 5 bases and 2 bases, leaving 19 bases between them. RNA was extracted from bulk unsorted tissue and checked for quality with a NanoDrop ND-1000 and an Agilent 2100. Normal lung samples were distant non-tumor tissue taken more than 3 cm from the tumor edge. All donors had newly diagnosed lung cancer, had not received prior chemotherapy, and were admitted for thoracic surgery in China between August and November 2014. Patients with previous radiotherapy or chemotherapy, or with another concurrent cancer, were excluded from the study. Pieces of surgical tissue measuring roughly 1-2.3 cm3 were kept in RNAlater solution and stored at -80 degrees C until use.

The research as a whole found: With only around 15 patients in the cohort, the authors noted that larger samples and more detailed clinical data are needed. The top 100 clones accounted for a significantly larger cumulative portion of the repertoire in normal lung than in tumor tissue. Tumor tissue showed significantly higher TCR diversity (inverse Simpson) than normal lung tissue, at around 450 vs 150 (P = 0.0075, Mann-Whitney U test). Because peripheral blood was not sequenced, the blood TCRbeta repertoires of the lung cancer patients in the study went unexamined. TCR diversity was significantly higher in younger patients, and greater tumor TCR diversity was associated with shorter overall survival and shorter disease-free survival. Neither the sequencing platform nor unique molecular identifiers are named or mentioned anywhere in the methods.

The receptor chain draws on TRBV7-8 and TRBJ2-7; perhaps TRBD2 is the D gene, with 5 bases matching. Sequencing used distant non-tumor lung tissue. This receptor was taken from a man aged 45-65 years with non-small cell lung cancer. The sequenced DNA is TGTGCCAGCAGCCACCGACTAACGGAGGTCACCTACGAGCAGTACTTC. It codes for CASSHRLTEVTYEQYF.